The clone carrying this TCR beta chain was counted only a few times. This CDR3 is 16 amino acids long. With 2 bases clipped from V and 7 bases from J, the junction kept 5 bases outside the gene matches. The germline V gene encodes CDR1 MRHNA and CDR2 SNTAGT. The data derive from a study of CD8 T cells in ankylosing spondylitis. Each CDR3 protein is one row after TCRdb ran MiXCR on the 5' RACE reads. The repertoire holds a few hundred thousand distinct CDR3 sequences, with 20% to 25% as singletons. The receptor's source is a male donor with ankylosing spondylitis or in good health (not recorded which). The V gene is TRBV6-4, the J gene TRBJ2-1, with 13 bases aligning to TRBD2. Source material: blood, either unsorted or a sorted T cell fraction (not recorded which). The CDR3 DNA is TGTGCCAGCAGTGACCTTGGGACTAGCGGGGTAAATGAGCAGTTCTTC. Translation: CASSDLGTSGVNEQFF.